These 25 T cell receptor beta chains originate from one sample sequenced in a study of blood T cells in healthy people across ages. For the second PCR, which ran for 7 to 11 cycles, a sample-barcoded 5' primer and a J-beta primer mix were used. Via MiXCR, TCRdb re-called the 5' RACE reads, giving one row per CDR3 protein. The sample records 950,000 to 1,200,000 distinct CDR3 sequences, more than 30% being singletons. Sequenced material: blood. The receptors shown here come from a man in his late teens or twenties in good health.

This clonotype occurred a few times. DNA of the CDR3: TGCGCCAGCAGCCAAGAACCCTACGTCCCCCACAGGGAAGGACAGCCCCAGCATTTT. It translates to CASSQEPYVPHREGQPQHF. The chain links TRBV4-3 to TRBJ1-5; D is possibly TRBD1 (6 bases). Trimming pared 0 bases from V and 7 bases from J, leaving 25 bases between. The CDR3 is made up of 19 amino acids. Per germline, CDR1 LGHNA and CDR2 YSLEER.

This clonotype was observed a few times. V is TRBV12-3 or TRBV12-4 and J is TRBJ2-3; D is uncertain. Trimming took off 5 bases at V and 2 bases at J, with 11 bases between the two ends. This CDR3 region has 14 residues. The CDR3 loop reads CASSPRTNTDTQYF. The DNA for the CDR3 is TGTGCCAGCAGTCCCCGGACCAACACAGATACGCAGTATTTT.

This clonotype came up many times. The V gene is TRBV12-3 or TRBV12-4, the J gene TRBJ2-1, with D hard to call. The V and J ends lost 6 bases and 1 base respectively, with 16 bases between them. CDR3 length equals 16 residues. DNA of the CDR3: TGTGCCAGCAGAACCAGGCGCGATGGATCCTACAATGAGCAGTTCTTC. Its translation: CASRTRRDGSYNEQFF.

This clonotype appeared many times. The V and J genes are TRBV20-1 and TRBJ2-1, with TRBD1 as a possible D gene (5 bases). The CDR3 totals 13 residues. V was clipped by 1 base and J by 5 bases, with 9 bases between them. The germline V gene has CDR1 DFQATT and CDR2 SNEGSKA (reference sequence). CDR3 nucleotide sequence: TGCAGTGCTAGAGTGGACACAAACAATGAGCAGTTCTTC. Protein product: CSARVDTNNEQFF.

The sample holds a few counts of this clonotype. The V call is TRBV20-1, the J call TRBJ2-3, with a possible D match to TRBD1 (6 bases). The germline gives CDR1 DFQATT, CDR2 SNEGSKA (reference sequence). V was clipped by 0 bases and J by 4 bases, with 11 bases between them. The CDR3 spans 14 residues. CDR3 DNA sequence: TGCAGTGCTAGAGAGAGGGGGTTGGCAGATACGCAGTATTTT. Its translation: CSARERGLADTQYF.

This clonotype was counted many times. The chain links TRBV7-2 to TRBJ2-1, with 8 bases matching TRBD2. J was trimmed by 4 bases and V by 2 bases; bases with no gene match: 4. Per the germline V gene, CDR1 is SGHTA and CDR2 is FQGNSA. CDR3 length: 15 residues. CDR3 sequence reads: CASSLSGGDYNEQFF. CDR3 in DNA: TGTGCCAGCAGCTTATCGGGGGGGGATTACAATGAGCAGTTCTTC.

CDR3 loop: CASSLRTDFNEKLFF. The CDR3 DNA reads as TGTGCCAGCAGCCTGAGGACAGATTTTAATGAAAAACTGTTTTTT. The chain links TRBV7-8 to TRBJ1-4; possibly TRBD1 for D (6 bases). CDR3 length: 15 residues. Trimming stripped 5 bases from V and 4 bases from J, with 14 bases between. Germline V lookup: CDR1 SGHVS, CDR2 FQNEAQ.

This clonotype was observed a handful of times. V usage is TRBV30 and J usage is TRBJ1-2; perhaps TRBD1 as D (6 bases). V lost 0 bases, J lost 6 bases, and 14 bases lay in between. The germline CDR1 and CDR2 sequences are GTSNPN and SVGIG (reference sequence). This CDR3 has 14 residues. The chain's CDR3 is CAWSVEDRWDGYTF. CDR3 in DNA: TGTGCCTGGAGTGTGGAGGACAGATGGGATGGCTACACCTTC.

The CDR3 nucleotides are TGTGCCAGCAGCTTAGCGCTAGTGACAGGGGAATACGAGCAGTTCTTC. Translated, it gives CASSLALVTGEYEQFF. The V and J genes are TRBV7-2 and TRBJ2-1; 8 bases agree with TRBD1. The CDR3 runs 16 residues. Looked up from germline, CDR1 is SGHTA and CDR2 is FQGNSA. After removal of 0 bases from V and 10 bases from J, the junction contained 11 bases not matched to a gene.

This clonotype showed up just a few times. The CDR3 bases are TGTGCCAGCAGTTTATCGGGTGGGCCCCAGCATTTT. Amino acid sequence: CASSLSGGPQHF. This sequence joins TRBV27 and TRBJ1-5; D not resolved. The CDR3 loop spans 12 amino acids. V was pared by 0 bases and J by 9 bases, with 6 bases between. Germline V gene sequence: CDR1 MNHEY, CDR2 SMNVEV (reference sequence).

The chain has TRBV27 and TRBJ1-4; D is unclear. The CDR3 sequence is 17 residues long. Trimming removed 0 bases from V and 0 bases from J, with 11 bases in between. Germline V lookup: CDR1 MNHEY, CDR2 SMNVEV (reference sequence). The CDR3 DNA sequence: TGTGCCAGCAGTTTATCGACGGGGTATGCAACTAATGAAAAACTGTTTTTT. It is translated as CASSLSTGYATNEKLFF.

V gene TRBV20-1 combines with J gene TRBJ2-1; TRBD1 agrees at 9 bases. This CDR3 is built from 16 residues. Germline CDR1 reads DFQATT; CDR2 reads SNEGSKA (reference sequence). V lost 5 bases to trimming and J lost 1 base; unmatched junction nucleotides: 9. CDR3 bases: TGCAGTGCTCACAACAGGGGGCCTCGGTCCTACAATGAGCAGTTCTTC. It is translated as CSAHNRGPRSYNEQFF.

The CDR3 reads CASSQEVVRETQYF. CDR3 DNA: TGTGCCAGCAGCCAAGAGGTGGTTAGGGAGACCCAGTACTTC. This chain joins TRBV4-2 and TRBJ2-5; D is uncertain. Between the trimmed V and J ends, which lost 0 bases and 5 bases, there was a span of 10 bases. Germline CDR1 reads LGHNA; CDR2 reads YNFKEQ. The CDR3 loop spans 14 amino acids.

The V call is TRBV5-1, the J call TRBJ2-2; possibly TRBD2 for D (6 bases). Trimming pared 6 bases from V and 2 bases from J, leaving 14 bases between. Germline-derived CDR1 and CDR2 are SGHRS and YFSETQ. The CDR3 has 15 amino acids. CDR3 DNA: TGCGCCAGCACCTCGACTAGTTTTAACACCGGGGAGCTGTTTTTT. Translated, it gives CASTSTSFNTGELFF.

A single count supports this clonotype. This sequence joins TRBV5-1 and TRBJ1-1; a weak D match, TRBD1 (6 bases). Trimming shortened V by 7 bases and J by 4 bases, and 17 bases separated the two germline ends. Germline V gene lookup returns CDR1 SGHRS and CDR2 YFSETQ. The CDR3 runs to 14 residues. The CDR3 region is CASRAKQGSTEAFF. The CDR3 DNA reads TGCGCCAGCCGGGCAAAACAGGGCAGCACTGAAGCTTTCTTT.

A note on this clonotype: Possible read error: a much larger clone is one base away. The DNA of the CDR3 is TGCGCCGGCAGCCCAGACAGGGGTCATTTCTACGAGCAGTACTTC. Protein sequence: CAGSPDRGHFYEQYF. The V gene is TRBV4-3, the J gene TRBJ2-7, with 8 bases fitting TRBD1. Germline-derived CDR1 and CDR2 are LGHNA and YSLEER. The CDR3 covers 15 residues.

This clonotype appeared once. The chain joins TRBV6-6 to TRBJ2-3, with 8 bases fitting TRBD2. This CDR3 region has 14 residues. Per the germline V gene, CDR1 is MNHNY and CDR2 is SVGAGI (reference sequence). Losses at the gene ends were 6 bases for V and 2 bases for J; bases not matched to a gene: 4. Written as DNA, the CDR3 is TGTGCCAGCAGGGACGGGAGGGCCACAGATACGCAGTATTTT. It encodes CASRDGRATDTQYF.

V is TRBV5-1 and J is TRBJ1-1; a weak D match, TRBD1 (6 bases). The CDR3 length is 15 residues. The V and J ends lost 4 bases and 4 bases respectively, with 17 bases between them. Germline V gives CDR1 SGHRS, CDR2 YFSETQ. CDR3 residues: CASSTPKQGPTEAFF. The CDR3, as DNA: TGCGCCAGCAGCACACCTAAACAGGGACCCACTGAAGCTTTCTTT.

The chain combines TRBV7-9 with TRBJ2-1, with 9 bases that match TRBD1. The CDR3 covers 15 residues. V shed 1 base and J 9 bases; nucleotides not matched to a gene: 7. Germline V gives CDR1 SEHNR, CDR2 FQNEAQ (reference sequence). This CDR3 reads CASSLGDRVNAEQFF. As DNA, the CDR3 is TGTGCCAGCAGCTTAGGGGACAGGGTAAATGCTGAGCAGTTCTTC. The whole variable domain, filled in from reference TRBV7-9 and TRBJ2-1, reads DTGVSQNPRHKITKRGQNVTFRCDPISEHNRLYWYRQTLGQGPEFLTYFQNEAQLEKSRLLSDRFSAERPKGSFSTLEIQRTEQGDSAMYLCASSLGDRVNAEQFFGPGTRLTVL.

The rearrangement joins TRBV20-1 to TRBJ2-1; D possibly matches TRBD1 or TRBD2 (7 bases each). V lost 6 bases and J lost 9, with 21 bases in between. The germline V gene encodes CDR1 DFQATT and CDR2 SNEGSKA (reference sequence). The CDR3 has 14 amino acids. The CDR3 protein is CSATQGGQIGEQFF. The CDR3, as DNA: TGCAGTGCCACCCAGGGGGGGCAGATAGGTGAGCAGTTCTTC.

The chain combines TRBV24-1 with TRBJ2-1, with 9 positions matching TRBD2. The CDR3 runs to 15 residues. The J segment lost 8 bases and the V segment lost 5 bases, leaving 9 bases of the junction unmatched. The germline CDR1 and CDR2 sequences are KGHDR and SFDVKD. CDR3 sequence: CATSGSSGGRDEQFF. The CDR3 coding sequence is TGTGCCACCAGTGGATCGAGCGGGGGGCGAGATGAGCAGTTCTTC.

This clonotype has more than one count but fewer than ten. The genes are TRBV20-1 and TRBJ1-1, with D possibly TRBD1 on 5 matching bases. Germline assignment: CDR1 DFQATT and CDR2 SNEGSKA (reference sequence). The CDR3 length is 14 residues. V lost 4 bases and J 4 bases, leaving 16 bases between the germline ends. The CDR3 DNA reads TGCAGTGCTACAACGGGACCAATGGGCACTGAAGCTTTCTTT. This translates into CSATTGPMGTEAFF.

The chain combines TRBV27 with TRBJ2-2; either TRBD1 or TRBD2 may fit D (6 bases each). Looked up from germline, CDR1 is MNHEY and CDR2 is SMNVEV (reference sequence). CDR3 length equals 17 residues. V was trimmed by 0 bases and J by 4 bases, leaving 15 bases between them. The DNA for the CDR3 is TGTGCCAGCAGTTTATCCGGGGGCGACGCGGGCACCGGGGAGCTGTTTTTT. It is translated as CASSLSGGDAGTGELFF.

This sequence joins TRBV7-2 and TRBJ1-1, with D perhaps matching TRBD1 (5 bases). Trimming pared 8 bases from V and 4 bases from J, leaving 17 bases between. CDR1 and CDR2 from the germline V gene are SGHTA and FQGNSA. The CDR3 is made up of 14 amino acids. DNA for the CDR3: TGTGCCAGCCGAATTTCAGGGACGAGCACTGAAGCTTTCTTT. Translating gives CASRISGTSTEAFF.

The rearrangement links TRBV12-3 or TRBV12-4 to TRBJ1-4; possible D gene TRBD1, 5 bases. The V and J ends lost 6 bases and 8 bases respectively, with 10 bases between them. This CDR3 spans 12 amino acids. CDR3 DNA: TGTGCCAGCAGGCCAGGGCCCGAAAAACTGTTTTTT. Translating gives CASRPGPEKLFF.